This is a list of T cell receptor beta chains from one sample in a study of T cell repertoires in cytomegalovirus infection. TCRdb reanalysed the reads using MiXCR and keeps one entry per CDR3 protein. The sample contains hundreds of thousands of distinct CDR3 sequences, roughly 30% of which appear only once. These receptors have no identified antigens. The material was cultured CD8+ T cells from PBMCs, obtained from culture after CMV antigen stimulation. Every receptor here comes from a human donor in good health (CMV status not recorded). Some clones in this sample may be carry-over from other donors' samples. Both conserved end residues are trimmed from each CDR3. The D gene is left open where the match is weak.

j_gene,d_gene,v_gene,CDR3aa
TRBJ2-1,TRBD2,TRBV6-2/TRBV6-3,ASSFSSSLAAIDNEQF
TRBJ1-5,-,TRBV10-3,AISERTPAVDQPQH
TRBJ2-6,-,TRBV7-4,ASSLRGKGLEFSGANVLT
TRBJ1-1,-,TRBV7-6,ASSLAPMEAF
TRBJ2-3,TRBD2,TRBV6-2/TRBV6-3,ASSYGVSGGGTDTQY
TRBJ2-2,TRBD1,TRBV6-2/TRBV6-3,ASSSFSGDRGRHGELF
TRBJ1-2,-,TRBV6-5,ASSLVGTDLGYT
TRBJ2-5,TRBD2,TRBV5-6,ASSFLAGEPNSETQY
TRBJ1-1,-,TRBV7-8,ASSRPRTANTEAF
TRBJ1-2,-,TRBV7-2,ASGYRGLSNYGYT
TRBJ1-6,TRBD1,TRBV7-4,ASREAGGSSPLH
TRBJ2-2,TRBD1,TRBV5-4,ASSVAGTGVTTGELF
TRBJ1-6,-,TRBV7-6,ASSSPLAGAGSPLH
TRBJ2-3,-,TRBV5-6,ASSIPTTLTDTQY
TRBJ2-3,-,TRBV4-1,ASLKGAGSADTQY
TRBJ2-5,-,TRBV5-1,ASSPIRPRMETQY
TRBJ2-7,-,TRBV3-1,ASSPGGMDEQY
TRBJ1-1,TRBD1,TRBV27,ASSFNQPGQGAQAF
TRBJ1-1,TRBD1,TRBV7-8,ASSWGQGVPEAF
TRBJ1-5,-,TRBV4-2,ASSQDPGQGNQPQH
TRBJ2-1,TRBD2,TRBV10-3,AISPSGGGSYNEQF
TRBJ1-2,TRBD1,TRBV6-6,ANIRDRNYGYT
TRBJ2-1,-,TRBV7-9,ASSERTVYNEQF
TRBJ2-1,TRBD1,TRBV7-6,ASSPQWDRANNEQF
TRBJ1-1,-,TRBV7-6,ASSLATGTEAF
TRBJ1-2,TRBD1,TRBV7-2,ASSAPDRGSYGYT
TRBJ2-3,-,TRBV27,ASSLSWKTAQY
TRBJ2-3,-,TRBV7-3,ASSLTIPGSGTDTQY
TRBJ1-2,-,TRBV9,ASSVGGLATWNYGYT
TRBJ1-3,-,TRBV9,ASSASSQPGHSGNTIY
TRBJ1-1,-,TRBV20-1,SARDRTENTEAF
TRBJ2-7,-,TRBV7-9,ASSFRHGYEQY
TRBJ1-2,TRBD1,TRBV12-3/TRBV12-4,ASSERQGLVTPNYGYT
TRBJ2-2,-,TRBV7-9,ASSFSGVGTGELF
TRBJ2-3,TRBD2,TRBV6-6,ASTYGRAKDTQY
TRBJ1-6,-,TRBV14,ASSQGLWRAENSPLH
TRBJ1-3,-,TRBV7-8,ASSPWALSGNTIY
TRBJ2-5,-,TRBV6-6,ASSYSKRSGEVETQY
TRBJ1-1,-,TRBV5-1,ASSLKDMNTEAF
TRBJ2-3,TRBD2,TRBV6-5,ASSWGLAAGDTQY
TRBJ2-1,TRBD1,TRBV7-9,ASSSPGQGNEQF
TRBJ1-5,-,TRBV20-1,SAPTPFLPEPQH
TRBJ1-1,-,TRBV5-4,ASSLVMAAEAF
TRBJ2-5,-,TRBV7-2,ASRGEVTQY
TRBJ1-4,-,TRBV27,ASSLQGIYGEKLF
TRBJ1-2,-,TRBV27,ASGRDPGSYGYT
TRBJ2-1,-,TRBV6-2/TRBV6-3,ASIGGGRNEQF
TRBJ1-5,TRBD1,TRBV18,ASSPFTGGNQPQH
TRBJ2-2,TRBD2,TRBV12-3/TRBV12-4,ASTQGWAGRATNTGELF
TRBJ1-4,-,TRBV7-2,ASSLDGAPNEKLF
TRBJ2-7,TRBD2,TRBV7-2,ASSSPGTSGGYEQY
TRBJ2-2,-,TRBV6-2/TRBV6-3,TSTQGNGELF
TRBJ2-3,-,TRBV11-2,ASSLDGADPLGSTDTQY
TRBJ1-1,-,TRBV7-8,ASSLAHREGPEAF
TRBJ2-1,-,TRBV7-8,ASSPSVGAGGNEQF
TRBJ2-1,-,TRBV2,ASSEAGRGPHYNEQF
TRBJ2-2,TRBD2,TRBV2,ASSPLAGGPMTGELF
TRBJ2-5,TRBD1,TRBV7-6,ASRPMGTGEGETQY
TRBJ2-7,TRBD1,TRBV5-5,ASSSDRFFHSEQY